These T cell receptor beta chains were read from a single sample in a study of blood T cell repertoires in COVID-19. Here immunoSEQ multiplex PCR was the method, and the copy in TCRdb shows in-frame clones only, minus some. The sample has under 200,000 clones, 86% seen once; the top ten hold 0.99%. Sequenced input: peripheral blood. All receptors derive from a man aged 18 to 29 with acute or convalescent COVID-19. CDR3s include the opening cysteine and the closing phenylalanine or tryptophan.

length	V	CDR3
17	TRBV4-1	CASSQGFAGGPQETQYF
11	TRBV30	CAWDWLSGYTF
15	TRBV24-1	CATSDNRVGAGELFF
14	TRBV5-4	CASSPGDRWREQYF
13	TRBV30	CAWAGQGNYGYTF
14	TRBV5-1	CASSLDTTNYGYTF
14	TRBV28	CASRSGGRGDTQYF
13	TRBV28	CASSLGFYQPQHF
16	TRBV7-3	CASSLNPERPDTEAFF
14	TRBV7-9	CASSLGQARYGYTF
15	TRBV18	CASSPGPKYNYEQYF
16	TRBV7-2	CASSGSGQGAQNGYTF